The sequence of this T cell receptor (beta chain) was determined in a study of blood T cell repertoires in COVID-19 (dated by TCRdb to the early 2020s). For context, the study as a whole: The collaborator samples originated in the United States, Italy and Spain and spanned the acute and convalescent phases of COVID-19. The material from the prospective study consisted of cDNA or gDNA derived from T cells, B-cell-depleted T cells, or PBMCs. Deeply sampled blood TCRbeta repertoires from subjects exposed to, actively infected with, or recovered from COVID-19 were included in the dataset. The repertoires were released in a freely available public database intended as a resource for research on the immune response to SARS-CoV-2. The samples were drawn from two sources: the first 160 participants of the ongoing ImmuneRACE study, and some 1,300 subjects contributed by 6 global collaborators. Nearly every sample came with metadata listing a de-identified subject ID, COVID-19 status, age in years and sex. Where available, HLA class I and class II types were obtained from metadata supplied by the sample provider rather than from assay-based typing. What the authors observed across the whole study: Clinical and demographic metadata were provided uncurated, with the amount varying by source and participant.

On this clone itself: The target of this receptor is not known. No quality values exist for individual bases; no much larger clone is one base distant.

Each collaborating institution followed its own protocols to collect whole blood in K2EDTA tubes. Collaborator samples were shipped for TCRbeta analysis as frozen whole blood, isolated PBMCs, or DNA extracted from either sample type. TCRbeta CDR3 regions were amplified from genomic DNA using the immunoSEQ Assay, a bias-controlled multiplex PCR. The authors processed their data as follows. The number of nucleated cells in each sample was estimated by amplification of reference gene primers within the assay. To quantify the absolute abundance of each unique TCRbeta CDR3 rearrangement, sequence reads were collapsed and filtered. For each sample, productive Simpson clonality was calculated by taking the square root of Simpson's diversity index across productive rearrangements. As stored in TCRdb, this immuneACCESS dataset retains in-frame rearrangements with V and J assigned. A fraction of the clones does not appear; measured against another copy, unresolved V genes explain less than half of the discrepancy, and the remainder lacks a known reason. V and J calls plus clone size are reproduced from that table; the DNA served to infer D and trimming. The sample records 150,000 to 200,000 clones, 80% to 90% of which are singletons. Jointly, the top ten make up roughly 8.6% of the sample.

This receptor was taken from a man aged 60 to 69 with acute or convalescent COVID-19. Material for sequencing was peripheral blood.

The DNA is TGTGCCAGCAGCACTTCCAGAGGGGGGAACACTGAAGCTTTCTTT. Translated, this is CASSTSRGGNTEAFF. The chain links TRBV3-1 (or the pseudogene TRBV3-2) with TRBJ1-1, with a tentative D gene TRBD1 over 6 matching bases. The junction carries 14 bases between V and J, which are trimmed by 5 bases and 1 base respectively. The CDR3 contains 15 residues, cysteine and phenylalanine counted. The entry retains the CDR3 DNA only, 45 bases that are in frame from base 1. The germline V gene (reference sequence) yields LGHDT for CDR1 and YNNKEL for CDR2.